The sample holds a few counts of the clone carrying this TCR beta chain. The antigen is not known. Germline assignment: CDR1 KGHDR and CDR2 SFDVKD. The CDR3 contains 13 residues. J gave up 6 bases and V 6 bases, and 3 bases lay outside the gene matches. Clones were sequenced by immunoSEQ multiplex PCR, and TCRdb holds only the in-frame ones, with some missing. This table has about 150,000 clones, approximately 87% appearing once. This record comes from a study of T cell responses to AZD1222 COVID-19 vaccine. Overall study results and limits: Donor demographics were predominantly white British with a female majority; clonal diversity may be underestimated. Spike-specific TCR breadth and depth were elevated following two AZD1222 doses. Along spike, vaccine-associated CD4 TCRs were found throughout, with dominance at 160-218 and 743-854.

The chain couples TRBV24-1 to TRBJ1-2; 10 positions agree with TRBD1. Here the sequenced sample was peripheral blood, taken on day 0 of MenACWY control vaccination. The TCR sequence derives from an adult in good health. CDR3 protein: CATSRQGAHGYTF. The CDR3 DNA is TGTGCCACCAGTCGACAGGGGGCTCATGGCTACACCTTC.